This T cell receptor (beta chain) emerged from a study of CD8 T cells in Susac syndrome. This clonotype was counted only a few times. The antigen is not known. V was pared by 2 bases and J by 4 bases, with 1 base of the junction left unmatched. Per the germline V gene, CDR1 is MNHEY and CDR2 is SVGEGT. CDR3 length: 13 residues. Reverse transcription of roughly 0.5 to 1 ug RNA was performed with random hexamers. In TCRdb, the immunoSEQ multiplex PCR reads were re-called with MiXCR into one record per CDR3 protein. The data hold some 140,000 distinct CDR3 sequences, with around 90% observed a single time. General study results and limits: That the number of individuals in its TCR sequencing and HLA analysis was relatively small was acknowledged by the study.

This sequence joins TRBV6-2 or TRBV6-3 and TRBJ2-7; 8 nucleotides align to TRBD2. The receptor's source is a human donor with multiple sclerosis. Sequenced input: CD8+ T cells from PBMCs. CDR3 protein: CASSYAGGYEQYF. For the CDR3, the DNA is TGTGCCAGCAGTTACGCGGGAGGATACGAGCAGTACTTC.